This record covers a single T cell receptor (beta chain). The antigen is undetermined. This record belongs to a study of beta chain features in type 1 diabetes. On the study more broadly: The samples had 85 million to 140 million sorted cells examined in all. Findings of the study overall: Within each of all four CD4+ subsets, Type 1 diabetes patients had TCRB CDR3s that were moderately but significantly shorter. Patients with type 1 diabetes showed fewer VDJ junction insertions and more deletions.

The CDR3 sequence is 15 residues long. Trimming at V came to 1 base and at J to 9 bases, leaving 6 bases not matched to a gene. CDR1 and CDR2 from the germline V gene are MGHRA and YSYEKL. Every sorted population was more than 95% pure. Expressed TCRB transcripts got sequenced, as all isolated RNA was reverse transcribed. Roughly 3.6 million reads on average were seen across naive, central memory and regulatory T cell samples. Some clones are missing from TCRdb's copy, which holds only in-frame ones; the method was immunoSEQ multiplex PCR. Here the sample spans about 160,000 clones, less than 9.5% being singletons.

The chain uses TRBV4-1 and TRBJ2-1; 10 bases line up with TRBD2. This receptor was obtained from a woman aged 40 to 49 with type 1 diabetes. Sequencing input: central memory CD4+ T cells from blood. CDR3 nucleotides: TGCGCCAGCAGCCAAGGCCGAGCGGGGGGGCGTGAGCAGTTCTTC. Its translation: CASSQGRAGGREQFF.